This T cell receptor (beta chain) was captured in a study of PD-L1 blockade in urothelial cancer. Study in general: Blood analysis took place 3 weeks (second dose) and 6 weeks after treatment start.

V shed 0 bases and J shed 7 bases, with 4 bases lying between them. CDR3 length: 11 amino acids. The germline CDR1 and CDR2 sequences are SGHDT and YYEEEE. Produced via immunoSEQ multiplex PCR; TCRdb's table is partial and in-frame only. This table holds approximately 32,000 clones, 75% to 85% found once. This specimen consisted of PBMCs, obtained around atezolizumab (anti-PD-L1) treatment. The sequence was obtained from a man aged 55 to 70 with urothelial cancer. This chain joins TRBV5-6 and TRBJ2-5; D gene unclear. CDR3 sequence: CASSLDRTQYF. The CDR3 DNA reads TGTGCCAGCAGCTTGGACAGGACCCAGTACTTC.